The entry that follows covers one TCR beta chain sequence. Its antigen is unknown. V trimming: 5 bases; J trimming: 3 bases; junction bases outside the gene matches: 5. Germline CDR1 is SEHNR and CDR2 is FQNEAQ (reference sequence). There are 15 residues in the CDR3. This sample was included in a study of T cells in Graves' hyperthyroidism and ophthalmopathy. Study in general: Any treatment followed the collection of peripheral blood at initial diagnosis.

Those with hyperthyroidism were 18 to 65 years old, newly diagnosed, and ill for under 2 months. Diagnosis relied on clinical symptoms, serum thyroxine and TRAb, thyroid ultrasound and orbital computed tomography. There were TCR beta CDR3 regions amplified from RNA transcripts. Researchers ran a first-round RT-PCR on the TCR CDR3 using the HTBI primer set. TCRdb independently ran MiXCR on the multiplex PCR reads; one entry per CDR3 protein. The sample includes over 550,000 distinct CDR3 sequences, 16% seen only once; the top ten take 15% to 20%. Study-level results: Most thyroid clonotypes that were expanded above 0.001 also turned up in blood.

This receptor was obtained from a woman aged 18-29 years with Graves' hyperthyroidism. Sequences were obtained from blood. J is TRBJ2-1 and V is TRBV7-9, with TRBD1 matching 9 bases. This CDR3 reads CASSNTGGLYNEQFF. Here the CDR3 DNA reads TGTGCCAGCAGCAATACAGGGGGCCTCTACAATGAGCAGTTCTTC.